The present entry profiles one T cell receptor beta chain with its context. Its specificity is not known. Across 18 months, stable Graves' hyperthyroidism was marked by no progression to ophthalmopathy. RNA transcripts yielded amplified TCR beta CDR3 regions. Using the HTBI primer set, a first-round RT-PCR was run on the TCR CDR3. TCRdb itself ran the multiplex PCR reads through MiXCR, one entry per CDR3 protein. This sample has about 720,000 distinct CDR3 sequences; about 15% occur once, and the top ten carry under 9.5%. This entry comes from a study of T cells in Graves' hyperthyroidism and ophthalmopathy. Regarding the study as a whole: Ophthalmopathy was separated from stable hyperthyroidism by a 13 V-J model. The model forecast ophthalmopathy, anticipating it by a median around 6.5 months before onset.

The CDR3 consists of 14 residues. The V and J ends lost 2 bases and 5 bases, in that order; junction bases with no gene match: 4. From germline, CDR1 is LGHDT and CDR2 YNNKEL (reference sequence). J is TRBJ2-3 and V is TRBV3-1; 7 bases agree with TRBD1. The sequence was collected from a man younger than 30 with Graves' hyperthyroidism. The sequencing input was blood. For the CDR3, the DNA is TGTGCCAGCAGCCAATCAGGGGGTGTAGATACGCAGTATTTT. As protein: CASSQSGGVDTQYF.